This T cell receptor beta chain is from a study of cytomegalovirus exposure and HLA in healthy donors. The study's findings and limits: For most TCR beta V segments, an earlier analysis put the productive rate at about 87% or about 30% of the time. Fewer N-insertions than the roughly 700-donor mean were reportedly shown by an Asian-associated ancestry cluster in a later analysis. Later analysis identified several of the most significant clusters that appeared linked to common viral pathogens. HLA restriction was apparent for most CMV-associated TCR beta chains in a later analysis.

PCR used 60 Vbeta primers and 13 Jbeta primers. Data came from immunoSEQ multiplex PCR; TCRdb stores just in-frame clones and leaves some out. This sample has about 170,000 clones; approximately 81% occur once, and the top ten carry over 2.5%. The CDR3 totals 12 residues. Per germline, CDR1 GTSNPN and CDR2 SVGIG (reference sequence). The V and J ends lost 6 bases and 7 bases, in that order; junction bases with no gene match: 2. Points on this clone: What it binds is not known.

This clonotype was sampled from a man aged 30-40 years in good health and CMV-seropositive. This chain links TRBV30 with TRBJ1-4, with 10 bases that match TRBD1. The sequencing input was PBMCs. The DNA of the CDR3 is TGTGCCTGTGGGACAGGGGTTGAAAAACTGTTTTTT. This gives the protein CACGTGVEKLFF. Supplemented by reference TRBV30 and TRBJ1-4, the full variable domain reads SQTIHQWPATLVQPVGSPLSLECTVEGTSNPNLYWYRQAAGRGLQLLFYSVGIGQISSEVPQNLSASRPQDRQFILSSKKLLLSDSGFYLCACGTGVEKLFFGSGTQLSVL.